The 28 T cell receptor beta chains given below trace back to one sample, sequenced in a study of blood T cell repertoires in COVID-19. This table comes from immunoSEQ multiplex PCR, and its TCRdb copy is limited to in-frame clones, with some not included. This table has roughly 53,000 clones, around 86% appearing once. The material sequenced was peripheral blood. All receptors come from a man aged 35 to 55 with active COVID-19.

The chain combines TRBV30 with TRBJ1-5, with 7 positions matching TRBD1. The V gene end was trimmed by 2 bases and the J gene end by 5 bases; junction bases not matched to a gene: 9. The germline V gene has CDR1 GTSNPN and CDR2 SVGIG (reference sequence). There are 15 residues in the CDR3. CDR3 in amino acids: CAWSPGDRRDQPQHF. CDR3 nucleotides: TGTGCCTGGAGTCCCGGGGACAGAAGGGATCAGCCCCAGCATTTT. Full variable domain (missing parts from reference TRBV30 and TRBJ1-5): SQTIHQWPATLVQPVGSPLSLECTVEGTSNPNLYWYRQAAGRGLQLLFYSVGIGQISSEVPQNLSASRPQDRQFILSSKKLLLSDSGFYLCAWSPGDRRDQPQHFGDGTRLSIL.

The chain links TRBV19 to TRBJ2-2, with 10 bases fitting TRBD2. V lost 9 bases, J lost 0 bases, and 10 bases stayed unmatched. CDR1 is LNHDA, CDR2 SQIVND, per germline (reference sequence). The CDR3 length is 17 residues. CDR3 in amino acids: CASKEISGRSNTGELFF. CDR3 in DNA: TGTGCCAGCAAGGAGATTAGCGGGAGGTCGAACACCGGGGAGCTGTTTTTT.

This rearrangement joins TRBV10-3 to TRBJ2-7, with 7 bases aligning to TRBD2. Germline CDR1 ENHRY, CDR2 SYGVKD. CDR3 length: 15 amino acids. The J segment lost 2 bases and the V segment lost 3 bases, leaving 7 bases of the junction unmatched. The CDR3 region has the DNA TGTGCCATCAGTGAATCCCTGACTAGCACCTACGAGCAGTACTTC. It codes for CAISESLTSTYEQYF.

The V call is TRBV3-1 (or the pseudogene TRBV3-2), the J call TRBJ1-1; D call uncertain. This CDR3 is built from 13 residues. With 4 bases removed from V and 1 base from J, the gap between germline ends came to 7 bases. The germline V gene encodes CDR1 LGHDT and CDR2 YNNKEL (reference sequence). The CDR3 bases are TGTGCCAGCAGCCCGACTCGGAACACTGAAGCTTTCTTT. Protein product: CASSPTRNTEAFF.

This chain joins TRBV27 and TRBJ1-4, with a possible D match to TRBD1 (6 bases). V lost 4 bases to trimming and J lost 5 bases, with 17 bases between them. Germline CDR1 is MNHEY and CDR2 is SMNVEV (reference sequence). This CDR3 region has 16 residues. The CDR3, as DNA: TGTGCCAGCAGTTCGACCCGAGGGGGGGGGAATGAAAAACTGTTTTTT. Protein product: CASSSTRGGGNEKLFF.

This clone showed up just a few times. V is TRBV18 and J is TRBJ2-1, with 8 bases identical to TRBD2. With V trimmed by 6 bases and J by 0 bases, 13 bases remained unmatched. Germline loops: CDR1 KGHSH, CDR2 LQKENI. CDR3 length: 18 residues. CDR3 DNA sequence: TGTGCCAGCTCGCCTTTAGCGGGATCCGTTAGCTCCTACAATGAGCAGTTCTTC. As protein: CASSPLAGSVSSYNEQFF.

The chain is built from TRBV9 and TRBJ2-1, with 10 bases aligning to TRBD2. The CDR3 totals 16 residues. Unmatched junction bases numbered 8, after V lost 4 bases and J lost 4 bases. Germline V gives CDR1 SGDLS, CDR2 YYNGEE. CDR3 region: CASSPTASGRYNEQFF. The CDR3 DNA follows: TGTGCCAGCAGCCCAACCGCTAGCGGGAGATACAATGAGCAGTTCTTC.

Only a few counts were recorded for this clone. This chain links TRBV2 with TRBJ2-7; 10 positions match TRBD2. V was pared by 9 bases and J by 3 bases, with 8 bases of the junction left unmatched. This CDR3 spans 14 amino acids. Germline V CDR1 and CDR2: SNHLY, FYNNEI. The CDR3 nucleotides read TGTGCCAGTTTGCCCGGGACTAGCGTCTACGAGCAGTACTTC. As protein: CASLPGTSVYEQYF.

The chain combines TRBV6-5 with TRBJ2-7; D is undetermined. The CDR3 sequence is 15 residues long. The germline V and J ends were trimmed by 2 bases and 5 bases, with 16 bases remaining between them. Germline loops: CDR1 MNHEY, CDR2 SVGAGI. The CDR3 DNA sequence: TGTGCCAGCAGTTACGCTAGTCATGCTCCCCACGAGCAGTACTTC. This encodes CASSYASHAPHEQYF.

The chain recombines TRBV19 with TRBJ1-5; weak D call: TRBD1 (5 bases). There are 15 residues in the CDR3. V lost 6 bases to trimming and J lost 11 bases, with 23 bases between them. CDR1 is LNHDA and CDR2 is SQIVND in the germline V gene (reference sequence). The CDR3 loop is CASSIRREGDLAQHF. CDR3 bases: TGTGCCAGTAGCATACGCCGGGAAGGGGACTTAGCCCAGCATTTT.

The chain couples TRBV24-1 to TRBJ2-2; 9 positions match TRBD1. V lost 2 bases, J lost 5 bases, and 14 bases stayed unmatched. CDR3 size: 19 residues. In germline, CDR1 is KGHDR, CDR2 SFDVKD. CDR3 sequence (DNA): TGTGCCACCAGTGATTCCTGGGACAGGGCGAGTAGAGTGACCGGGGAGCTGTTTTTT. It yields the protein CATSDSWDRASRVTGELFF.

This clone was detected once. This chain uses TRBV7-3 with TRBJ2-1, with a weak D call TRBD1 (5 bases). This CDR3 spans 14 amino acids. The V gene lost 1 base and the J gene lost 3 bases, with 7 bases spanning the gap. Per the germline V gene, CDR1 is SGHTA and CDR2 is FQGTGA. In DNA, the CDR3 is TGTGCCAGCAGCTTAATCCAGGGCTACAATGAGCAGTTCTTC. Protein: CASSLIQGYNEQFF.

The rearrangement uses TRBV5-4 and TRBJ2-7; a weak D match, TRBD1 (5 bases). Germline V CDR1 and CDR2: SGHNT, YYREEE (reference sequence). The V end lost 1 base, the J end lost 5 bases, and 16 bases lay between the germline ends. The CDR3 is 15 residues long. The CDR3 DNA follows: TGTGCCAGCAGCTTGAGGTATCCAGGGATGAACGAGCAGTACTTC. Its translation is CASSLRYPGMNEQYF.

The rearrangement uses TRBV7-5 and TRBJ2-1; the table's D gene call, TRBD2, was not cross checked with the DNA. TRBV7-5 is noted as a pseudogene. This CDR3 is 20 amino acids long. This chain's CDR3 is CVRSQVRGWRTRSSYNEQFF. The CDR3 DNA sequence: TGTGTCAGAAGCCAGGTACGGGGTTGGCGGACCCGGAGCTCCTACAATGAGCAGTTCTTC.

V is TRBV12-5 and J is TRBJ2-1; TRBD2 is a possible D gene (6 bases). The germline gives CDR1 LGHNT, CDR2 FRNRAP. The CDR3 loop spans 12 amino acids. Trimming cost V 11 bases and J 4 bases, with 12 bases left between them. The CDR3 DNA reads as TGTGCTCAGGGACTTAGATACAATGAGCAGTTCTTC. Protein product: CAQGLRYNEQFF. Drawing the rest from reference TRBV12-5 and TRBJ2-1, the complete variable domain is DARVTQTPRHKVTEMGQEVTMRCQPILGHNTVFWYRQTMMQGLELLAYFRNRAPLDDSGMPKDRFSAEMPDATLATLKIQPSEPRDSAVYFCAQGLRYNEQFFGPGTRLTVL.

The chain combines TRBV29-1 with TRBJ1-2; 8 positions match TRBD1. The CDR3 is 12 amino acids. V lost 1 base to trimming and J lost 8 bases; unmatched junction nucleotides: 3. Germline V gene lookup returns CDR1 SQVTM and CDR2 ANQGSEA. In DNA form, the CDR3 reads TGCAGCGTTGAAGGGACAGGGAGCGGCTACACCTTC. Its translation: CSVEGTGSGYTF.

The chain joins TRBV7-2 to TRBJ2-3; D may be TRBD2 (6 bases). Germline loops: CDR1 SGHTA, CDR2 FQGNSA. This CDR3 is 12 amino acids long. Trimming shortened V by 5 bases and J by 6 bases, and 9 bases separated the two germline ends. The CDR3, as DNA: TGTGCCAGCAGCCCTGGGGGGGATACGCAGTATTTT. Translation: CASSPGGDTQYF. Full variable domain (missing parts from reference TRBV7-2 and TRBJ2-3): GAGVSQSPSNKVTEKGKDVELRCDPISGHTALYWYRQSLGQGLEFLIYFQGNSAPDKSGLPSDRFSAERTGGSVSTLTIQRTQQEDSAVYLCASSPGGDTQYFGPGTRLTVL.

This chain connects TRBV6-5 to TRBJ1-5, with 10 bases matching TRBD1. This CDR3 is built from 14 residues. CDR1 is MNHEY and CDR2 is SVGAGI in the germline V gene. The trim removed 5 bases at V and 6 bases at J, leaving 4 bases unmatched. CDR3: CASSRQGAGQPQHF. CDR3 DNA sequence: TGTGCCAGCAGTCGACAGGGGGCCGGTCAGCCCCAGCATTTT.

The CDR3 DNA is TGTGCCAGCAGCTTAAGTTCACAGCACAATCAGCCCCAGCATTTT. Protein: CASSLSSQHNQPQHF. The chain is built from TRBV7-8 and TRBJ1-5; D not resolved. In germline, CDR1 is SGHVS, CDR2 FQNEAQ. The germline V and J ends were trimmed by 2 bases and 3 bases, with 11 bases remaining between them. The CDR3 runs to 15 residues.

This clone was detected only a few times. The V and J genes are TRBV19 and TRBJ2-2; D perhaps matches TRBD1 (6 bases). Germline V lookup: CDR1 LNHDA, CDR2 SQIVND (reference sequence). The germline V and J ends were trimmed by 5 bases and 2 bases, with 9 bases remaining between them. The CDR3 runs 14 residues. CDR3 protein: CASSFRGNTGELFF. The DNA of the CDR3 is TGTGCCAGTAGTTTCAGGGGTAACACCGGGGAGCTGTTTTTT.

The gene calls are TRBV28 and TRBJ2-2; TRBD1 is a possible D gene (5 bases). In germline, CDR1 is MDHEN, CDR2 SYDVKM. V was trimmed by 3 bases and J by 5 bases, leaving 13 bases between them. The CDR3 has 15 amino acids. The DNA of the CDR3 is TGTGCCAGCAGTTTTGGGGCAGCGCCTACCGGGGAGCTGTTTTTT. Protein product: CASSFGAAPTGELFF.

This chain uses TRBV28 with TRBJ2-1; 9 bases match TRBD1. CDR1 and CDR2 (germline): MDHEN, SYDVKM. The junction had 8 bases not matched to a gene; V was cut back by 5 bases and J by 6 bases. This CDR3 has 15 residues. CDR3 nucleotides: TGTGCCAGCAGTCTCGGACAGGGGTCGCTCAATGAGCAGTTCTTC. This sequence encodes CASSLGQGSLNEQFF.

The V and J genes are TRBV11-2 and TRBJ2-1; 7 bases line up with TRBD2. Germline V lookup: CDR1 SGHAT, CDR2 FQNNGV. This CDR3 spans 14 amino acids. The V segment lost 1 base and the J segment 8 bases; nucleotides outside the gene matches: 5. The CDR3 coding sequence is TGTGCCAGCAGCTTAGGGCTAGCGGTAGATGAGCAGTTCTTC. Translated, it gives CASSLGLAVDEQFF.

The rearrangement uses TRBV15 and TRBJ2-3; TRBD1 is a possible D gene (6 bases). The germline V gene has CDR1 LNHNV and CDR2 YYDKDF (reference sequence). The CDR3 extends over 14 amino acids. V was pared by 5 bases and J by 4 bases, with 13 bases between. DNA of the CDR3: TGTGCCACCAGCGGTACAGGGAGTGCAGATACGCAGTATTTT. This translates into CATSGTGSADTQYF.

The CDR3 DNA follows: TGTGCCAGCAGTTACCGTAGGGGGATCAATGAAAAACTGTTTTTT. Translated, it gives CASSYRRGINEKLFF. The chain combines TRBV6-5 with TRBJ1-4; a weak D match, TRBD1 (6 bases). V shed 2 bases and J shed 5 bases, with 12 bases lying between them. CDR1 MNHEY and CDR2 SVGAGI come from the germline V gene. The CDR3 spans 15 residues.

V and J are TRBV29-1 and TRBJ2-1; D possibly corresponds to TRBD2 (5 bases). CDR1 is SQVTM and CDR2 is ANQGSEA in the germline V gene. The CDR3 contains 11 residues. V lost 4 bases and J 6 bases, leaving 7 bases between the germline ends. CDR3 bases: TGCAGCGTTGGGACTTCCAATGAGCAGTTCTTC. Translation: CSVGTSNEQFF.

This clone was observed a single time. V and J are TRBV9 and TRBJ2-3; a weak D match, TRBD2 (5 bases). This CDR3 contains 16 residues. Trimming shortened V by 1 base and J by 1 base, and 13 bases separated the two germline ends. From germline, CDR1 is SGDLS and CDR2 YYNGEE. The CDR3 loop is CASSVPALGGTDTQYF. The CDR3 DNA sequence: TGTGCCAGCAGCGTACCAGCTCTCGGGGGCACAGATACGCAGTATTTT.

This clone was seen only once. The chain carries TRBV5-4 and TRBJ2-7, with 9 nucleotides matching TRBD1. The CDR3 is 14 residues long. Germline V gene data show CDR1 as SGHNT and CDR2 as YYREEE (reference sequence). Losses at the gene ends were 6 bases for V and 2 bases for J; bases not matched to a gene: 6. The CDR3 DNA is TGTGCCAGCAACTCCGGGACAGGGCCCTACGAGCAGTACTTC. This gives the protein CASNSGTGPYEQYF.